The 27 T cell receptor beta chains reported below all come from one sample, sequenced in a study of blood T cells in healthy people across ages. Next came a second PCR, run for about 6 to 11 cycles, which used a sample-barcoded 5' primer along with a J-beta primer mix. TCRdb ran MiXCR on the 5' RACE reads and lists one entry per CDR3 protein. This table has 600,000 to 850,000 distinct CDR3 sequences, roughly 25% appearing once. Separately, the same data were catalogued under a study of T cells of mothers and their children.

Sequencing was done on a sample of blood. Every receptor here comes from a boy between 10 and 17 years old in good health.

DNA for the CDR3: TGCGCCAGCAGCTGGGCGGGACAGCTGTATGGCTACACCTTC. It encodes CASSWAGQLYGYTF. The rearrangement joins TRBV5-1 to TRBJ1-2; TRBD1 aligns across 7 bases. The CDR3 loop spans 14 amino acids. V lost 3 bases to trimming and J lost 5 bases; unmatched junction nucleotides: 7. In germline, CDR1 is SGHRS, CDR2 YFSETQ.

The V call is TRBV11-3, the J call TRBJ1-4, with unresolved D. CDR1 and CDR2 (germline): SGHNT, YENEEA. Between the trimmed V and J ends, which lost 2 bases and 3 bases, there was a span of 13 bases. The CDR3 sequence is 16 residues long. CDR3 sequence (DNA): TGTGCCAGCAGCTTATCTAACGGAGGGTCTAATGAAAAACTGTTTTTT. Its protein product is CASSLSNGGSNEKLFF.

This clonotype has more than one count but fewer than ten. This sequence joins TRBV15 and TRBJ2-3; perhaps TRBD1 as D (5 bases). This CDR3 is 17 amino acids long. Germline CDR1 LNHNV, CDR2 YYDKDF (reference sequence). V was cut by 2 bases and J by 0 bases, with 15 bases left in between. CDR3 sequence reads: CATSRLGQTPSTDTQYF. The CDR3 coding sequence is TGTGCCACCAGCAGATTGGGGCAAACACCTAGCACAGATACGCAGTATTTT.

This clonotype has a handful of counts. This chain uses TRBV6-2 or TRBV6-3 with TRBJ2-5, with 11 bases identical to TRBD2. TRBJ2-7 explains the end of the DNA better; the J call may be wrong. Per germline, CDR1 MNHEY and CDR2 SVGEGT. This CDR3 is 16 amino acids long. CDR3 coding DNA: TGTGCCAGCAGTTACTCAGCTAGCGGGGGGAAATACGAGCAGTACTTC. Protein sequence: CASSYSASGGKYEQYF.

The chain recombines TRBV5-1 with TRBJ2-1; maybe TRBD2 (5 bases). V was trimmed by 4 bases and J by 7 bases, leaving 12 bases between them. The CDR3 extends over 13 amino acids. CDR1 and CDR2 from the germline V gene are SGHRS and YFSETQ. The CDR3 coding sequence is TGCGCCAGCAGCCAAGCTAGCCGGAATGAGCAGTTCTTC. Encoded protein: CASSQASRNEQFF. Filled out from reference TRBV5-1 and TRBJ2-1, the complete variable domain reads KAGVTQTPRYLIKTRGQQVTLSCSPISGHRSVSWYQQTPGQGLQFLFEYFSETQRNKGNFPGRFSGRQFSNSRSEMNVSTLELGDSALYLCASSQASRNEQFFGPGTRLTVL.

The chain has TRBV3-1 and TRBJ1-4; tentative D call: TRBD1 (6 bases). CDR1 is LGHDT and CDR2 is YNNKEL in the germline V gene (reference sequence). Trimming shortened V by 1 base and J by 13 bases, and 16 bases separated the two germline ends. The CDR3 sequence is 14 residues long. CDR3 amino acids: CASSQGTVTRRLFF. The DNA of the CDR3 is TGTGCCAGCAGCCAAGGGACAGTGACTCGAAGACTGTTTTTT.

CDR3 residues: CASSKVGTSNTCYEQYF. CDR3 in DNA: TGTGCCAGCAGCAAAGTAGGGACTAGTAATACGTGCTACGAGCAGTACTTC. This chain joins TRBV21-1 and TRBJ2-7; the D call of TRBD2 is as the table states it, not checked on the DNA. TRBV21-1 has pseudogene status. The CDR3 spans 17 residues.

This clonotype was observed a few times. This chain links TRBV5-1 with TRBJ2-1; 9 nucleotides agree with TRBD1. Trimming at V came to 0 bases and at J to 4 bases, leaving 5 bases not matched to a gene. From germline, CDR1 is SGHRS and CDR2 YFSETQ. The CDR3 is 16 amino acids. For the CDR3, the DNA is TGCGCCAGCAGCTTGGCCACAGGGGGCGTTTACAATGAGCAGTTCTTC. Its translation: CASSLATGGVYNEQFF. The full variable domain, completed using reference TRBV5-1 and TRBJ2-1, is KAGVTQTPRYLIKTRGQQVTLSCSPISGHRSVSWYQQTPGQGLQFLFEYFSETQRNKGNFPGRFSGRQFSNSRSEMNVSTLELGDSALYLCASSLATGGVYNEQFFGPGTRLTVL.

V gene TRBV5-1 combines with J gene TRBJ2-5; 11 bases match TRBD2. The CDR3 is made up of 18 amino acids. Germline V gene lookup returns CDR1 SGHRS and CDR2 YFSETQ. V lost 3 bases, J lost 2 bases, and 12 bases stayed unmatched. This CDR3 reads CASSWGLAAPRRQETQYF. In DNA, the CDR3 is TGCGCCAGCAGCTGGGGACTAGCGGCTCCGAGGAGACAAGAGACCCAGTACTTC. Using reference TRBV5-1 and TRBJ2-5 for the parts outside the CDR3, the full variable domain is KAGVTQTPRYLIKTRGQQVTLSCSPISGHRSVSWYQQTPGQGLQFLFEYFSETQRNKGNFPGRFSGRQFSNSRSEMNVSTLELGDSALYLCASSWGLAAPRRQETQYFGPGTRLLVL.

V is TRBV15 and J is TRBJ2-3; D gene unclear. The germline V and J ends were trimmed by 1 base and 6 bases, with 11 bases remaining between them. CDR3 length: 14 amino acids. The V gene's germline CDR1 is LNHNV and CDR2 YYDKDF (reference sequence). This chain's CDR3 is CATSRGTATDTQYF. The CDR3 DNA reads as TGTGCCACCAGCAGAGGAACAGCCACCGATACGCAGTATTTT.

This chain connects TRBV10-2 to TRBJ2-5; 9 positions match TRBD2. The assigned J gene may be wrong: the sequence end matches TRBJ2-1 better. The CDR3 has 17 residues. Per germline, CDR1 WSHSY and CDR2 SAAADI. The CDR3 protein is CASSDPMKREVNNEQFF. For the CDR3, the DNA is TGCGCCAGCAGTGACCCCATGAAGCGGGAGGTAAACAATGAGCAGTTCTTC.

This clonotype was observed at least ten times. Here the CDR3 reads CASSRADTQYF. In DNA, the CDR3 is TGTGCCAGCAGCAGAGCGGATACGCAGTATTTT. The chain joins TRBV21-1 to TRBJ2-3. TRBV21-1 is a recognized pseudogene. CDR3 size: 11 residues.

The chain couples TRBV20-1 to TRBJ2-5, with 7 bases that match TRBD2. The CDR3 runs to 13 residues. Per germline, CDR1 DFQATT and CDR2 SNEGSKA (reference sequence). After removal of 5 bases from V and 0 bases from J, the junction contained 3 bases not matched to a gene. The CDR3 DNA sequence: TGCAGTGCTGAGGGACTATACCAAGAGACCCAGTACTTC. Translating gives CSAEGLYQETQYF.

This clonotype was counted only a few times. V is TRBV14 and J is TRBJ2-4; D is undetermined. Trimming pared 2 bases from V and 15 bases from J, leaving 14 bases between. CDR3 length: 12 residues. CDR1 is SGHDN and CDR2 is FVKESK in the germline V gene. The DNA for the CDR3 is TGTGCCAGCAGCCAACCCTCGGGTTTACGGTACTTC. This gives the protein CASSQPSGLRYF.

The chain employs TRBV20-1 and TRBJ2-7; TRBD1 is a possible D gene (5 bases). Germline assignment: CDR1 DFQATT and CDR2 SNEGSKA (reference sequence). The CDR3 runs 14 residues. The V gene lost 5 bases and the J gene lost 4 bases, with 18 bases spanning the gap. The CDR3 sequence is CSAPRSGSGYEQYF. The CDR3 nucleotides read TGCAGTGCTCCAAGATCTGGATCAGGGTACGAGCAGTACTTC.

This clonotype has only a few counts. The V gene is TRBV19, the J gene TRBJ2-1; possibly TRBD2 for D (6 bases). Germline V gene lookup returns CDR1 LNHDA and CDR2 SQIVND (reference sequence). The CDR3 has 14 residues. Trimming took off 3 bases at V and 4 bases at J, with 10 bases between the two ends. CDR3 residues: CASSMLATYNEQFF. CDR3 bases: TGTGCCAGTAGTATGCTAGCGACTTACAATGAGCAGTTCTTC.

The CDR3 nucleotides are TGTGCCACCAGTGCACTTGGGGAGCAGTTCTTC. Translated: CATSALGEQFF. V is TRBV24-1 and J is TRBJ2-1; unclear D gene. This CDR3 region has 11 residues. V lost 5 bases and J 10 bases, leaving 8 bases between the germline ends. Germline V gives CDR1 KGHDR, CDR2 SFDVKD.

The chain is built from TRBV24-1 and TRBJ1-1; D is perhaps TRBD1 (5 bases). V was shortened by 4 bases and J by 8 bases, with 13 bases between the two germline ends. Germline loops: CDR1 KGHDR, CDR2 SFDVKD. This CDR3 region has 13 residues. The CDR3 protein is CATSDPGRGEAFF. CDR3 DNA sequence: TGTGCCACCAGTGACCCCGGGCGGGGGGAAGCTTTCTTT.

The CDR3 DNA reads TGCAGCGTTGAAAGACTAGCGGGAGAAGCCAAAAACATTCAGTACTTC. Residues: CSVERLAGEAKNIQYF. This sequence joins TRBV29-1 and TRBJ2-4, with 12 nucleotides matching TRBD2. The ends lost 2 bases at V and 0 bases at J; junction bases unmatched: 2. The CDR3 contains 16 residues. CDR1 is SQVTM and CDR2 is ANQGSEA in the germline V gene.

This clonotype was seen a few times. The chain combines TRBV28 with TRBJ2-5, with TRBD2 identical over 10 bases. The CDR3 runs to 15 residues. The V segment lost 6 bases and the J segment 5 bases; nucleotides outside the gene matches: 9. Germline values: CDR1 MDHEN, CDR2 SYDVKM. The CDR3 region is CASSPSSGSGETQYF. As DNA, the CDR3 is TGTGCCAGCAGCCCTTCTAGCGGGAGTGGGGAGACCCAGTACTTC.

The chain combines TRBV29-1 with TRBJ2-3; 7 nucleotides line up with TRBD2. With V trimmed by 7 bases and J by 4 bases, 5 bases remained unmatched. Germline loops: CDR1 SQVTM, CDR2 ANQGSEA. The CDR3 has 12 residues. Here the CDR3 DNA reads TGCAGCGGATGGGGAGGGGCAGATACGCAGTATTTT. Its translation is CSGWGGADTQYF.

CDR3 DNA: TGTGCCAGCAGTTTATTCAGGGAAGATACGCAGTATTTT. As protein: CASSLFREDTQYF. The chain is built from TRBV27 and TRBJ2-3, with TRBD1 as a possible D gene (5 bases). Per the germline V gene, CDR1 is MNHEY and CDR2 is SMNVEV (reference sequence). CDR3 length equals 13 residues. V was clipped by 1 base and J by 5 bases, with 7 bases between them.

The chain recombines TRBV9 with TRBJ2-2; 7 bases align to TRBD2. The V segment lost 3 bases and the J segment 8 bases; nucleotides outside the gene matches: 13. The germline V gene has CDR1 SGDLS and CDR2 YYNGEE. The CDR3 has 16 amino acids. The CDR3 sequence is CASSGSVLATKGELFF. The CDR3 DNA follows: TGTGCCAGCAGCGGTTCGGTACTAGCGACGAAGGGGGAGCTGTTTTTT.

V and J are TRBV25-1 and TRBJ2-4; TRBD1 aligns across 7 bases. V lost 8 bases to trimming and J lost 7 bases; unmatched junction nucleotides: 2. There are 11 residues in the CDR3. CDR1 is MGHDK and CDR2 is SYGVNS in the germline V gene. CDR3 region: CASSRGNIQYF. DNA of the CDR3: TGTGCCAGCTCCAGGGGGAACATTCAGTACTTC.

This clonotype has a handful of counts. This chain uses TRBV7-9 with TRBJ2-5; 12 bases map to TRBD2. The J call may be incorrect, as the DNA end agrees better with TRBJ2-1. The CDR3 runs 19 residues. The germline gives CDR1 SEHNR, CDR2 FQNEAQ (reference sequence). The chain's CDR3 is CASSLAGLAGGSSYNEQFF. CDR3 nucleotides: TGTGCCAGCAGCTTAGCTGGTCTAGCGGGGGGGTCGTCCTACAATGAGCAGTTCTTC.

This chain links TRBV5-1 with TRBJ1-4, with a tentative D call TRBD1 (6 bases). In germline, CDR1 is SGHRS, CDR2 YFSETQ. This CDR3 region has 15 residues. Trimming removed 0 bases at V and 5 bases at J, with 11 bases between. CDR3: CASSLGTERNEKLFF. In DNA, the CDR3 is TGCGCCAGCAGCTTGGGGACAGAAAGAAATGAAAAACTGTTTTTT.

The chain employs TRBV7-2 and TRBJ2-3, with D perhaps matching TRBD2 (6 bases). V lost 5 bases, J lost 2 bases, and 17 bases lay in between. The CDR3 is 16 amino acids. The germline CDR1 and CDR2 sequences are SGHTA and FQGNSA. CDR3 nucleotide sequence: TGTGCCAGCAGCGCCGTGTTAATAGCGGTCACAGATACGCAGTATTTT. Amino acid sequence: CASSAVLIAVTDTQYF.